This TCR beta chain originates from a study of T cell changes during pregnancy in multiple sclerosis. The table came from immunoSEQ multiplex PCR; TCRdb's copy has only in-frame clones and leaves some out. The sample lists roughly 9,900 clones, around nine tenths occurring once. Trimming cost V 5 bases and J 2 bases; bases outside gene matches: 6. The germline gives CDR1 SGHTA, CDR2 FQGNSA. This CDR3 has 16 amino acids. This clonotype was sampled from a female donor in good health, enrolled as a control in a pregnancy study. The material sequenced was CD8+ T cells from peripheral blood mononuclear cells, taken in the first trimester of pregnancy. The chain couples TRBV7-2 to TRBJ1-5; 10 positions agree with TRBD1. CDR3 amino acids: CASSPYGTGGNQPQHF. For the CDR3, the DNA is TGTGCCAGCAGCCCCTACGGGACAGGGGGCAATCAGCCCCAGCATTTT.